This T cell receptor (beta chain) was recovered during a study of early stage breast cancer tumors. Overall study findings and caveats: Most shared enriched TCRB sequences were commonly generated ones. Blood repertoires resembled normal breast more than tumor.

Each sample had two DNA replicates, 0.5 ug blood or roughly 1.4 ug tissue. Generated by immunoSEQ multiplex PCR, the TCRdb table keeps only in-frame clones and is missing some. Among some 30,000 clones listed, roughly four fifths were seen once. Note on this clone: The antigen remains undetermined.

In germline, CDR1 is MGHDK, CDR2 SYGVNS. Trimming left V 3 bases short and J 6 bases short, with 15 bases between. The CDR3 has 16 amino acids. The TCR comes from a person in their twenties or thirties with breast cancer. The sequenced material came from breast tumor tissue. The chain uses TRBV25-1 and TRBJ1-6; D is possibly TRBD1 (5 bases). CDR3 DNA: TGTGCCAGCAGTGAGCGTCGGGACGGTGTTAATTCACCCCTCCACTTT. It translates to CASSERRDGVNSPLHF.